This section outlines one T cell receptor beta chain sequence together with its context. What it recognizes is unknown. The source of the sample is a study of CD8+ T cells in alopecia areata. Whole-study findings and limits: Sequencing of scalp samples also captures resident alphabeta T cells of normal skin. Affected scalp, especially in alopecia totalis/universalis, had a higher clonality than normal scalp did. Unlike in mice, where it was clearer, TCR sharing across patients was less clear, possibly HLA-related.

cDNA prepared by RNA extraction and subsequent reverse transcription served as the template for sequencing. Measured with immunoSEQ multiplex PCR; TCRdb has only the in-frame clones, and not every one. The data show 95,000 to 110,000 clones, with roughly 53% seen just once and about 9% held by the top ten. The CDR3 loop spans 14 amino acids. Germline CDR1 SQVTM, CDR2 ANQGSEA. The ends were cut back, 7 bases at V and 4 bases at J, with 19 bases in the middle. This chain joins TRBV29-1 and TRBJ1-2; maybe TRBD1 (6 bases). This receptor was identified in a human donor in good health. Sequencing was performed on CD4+ T cells sorted from blood. As DNA, the CDR3 is TGCAGCGCTGATACGGGGGCTCCCCCCTATGGCTACACCTTC. It codes for CSADTGAPPYGYTF.